This T cell receptor beta chain came from a study of vaccination effects on CD4 cells after COVID-19. Study-level findings and limits: Marked contraction was observed in infection-induced and vaccine-induced clones late after vaccination.

The CDR3 extends over 15 amino acids. With V trimmed by 6 bases and J by 5 bases, 3 bases remained unmatched. Germline CDR1 is MNHEY and CDR2 is SMNVEV (reference sequence). On this clone itself: Its antigen is as yet unknown.

The ViraFEST assay expanded antigen-specific CD4+ T cells with viral peptide pools before sequencing. An approximately 10-day culture period preceded the isolation of CD4+ T cells. PCR confirmed that the person was infected with SARS-CoV-2 between March and December 2020. Sequenced by immunoSEQ multiplex PCR; TCRdb stores in-frame clones only, minus some. The sample holds tens of thousands of clones, roughly three quarters seen once. The sample was CD4+ T cells from PBMCs cultured with HIV peptides, taken before COVID-19 vaccination. Subset here: HIV-1 Nef peptide pool negative control/reference culture. The genes are TRBV27 and TRBJ1-6; 11 bases fit TRBD1. The TCR sequence derives from a human donor who had a prior SARS-CoV-2 infection. In DNA, the CDR3 is TGTGCCAGCAGACCGGGACAGGGGGATAATTCACCCCTCCACTTT. Its protein is CASRPGQGDNSPLHF.